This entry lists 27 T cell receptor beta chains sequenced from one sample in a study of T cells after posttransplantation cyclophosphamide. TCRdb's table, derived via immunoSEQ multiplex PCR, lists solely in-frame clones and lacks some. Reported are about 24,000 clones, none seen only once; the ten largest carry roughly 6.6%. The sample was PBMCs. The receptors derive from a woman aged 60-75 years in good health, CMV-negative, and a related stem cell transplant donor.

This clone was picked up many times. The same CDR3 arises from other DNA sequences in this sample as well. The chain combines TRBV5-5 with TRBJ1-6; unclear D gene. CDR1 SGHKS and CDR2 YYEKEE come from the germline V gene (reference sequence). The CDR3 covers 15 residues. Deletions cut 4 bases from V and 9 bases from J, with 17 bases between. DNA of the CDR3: TGTGCCAGCAGCGCCGGCGCGGCGTCGGGTTCACCCCTCCACTTT. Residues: CASSAGAASGSPLHF. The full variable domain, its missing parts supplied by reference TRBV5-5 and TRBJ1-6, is DAGVTQSPTHLIKTRGQQVTLRCSPISGHKSVSWYQQVLGQGPQFIFQYYEKEERGRGNFPDRFSARQFPNYSSELNVNALLLGDSALYLCASSAGAASGSPLHFGNGTRLTVT.

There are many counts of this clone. The CDR3 DNA reads as TGTGCCAGCAGCTTGGGGGGGCAAGGTGGAAACACCATATATTTT. Amino acids: CASSLGGQGGNTIYF. The chain employs TRBV7-2 and TRBJ1-3, with D possibly TRBD1 on 6 matching bases. The ends were cut back, 3 bases at V and 3 bases at J, with 12 bases in the middle. The CDR3 covers 15 residues. Germline-derived CDR1 and CDR2 are SGHTA and FQGNSA.

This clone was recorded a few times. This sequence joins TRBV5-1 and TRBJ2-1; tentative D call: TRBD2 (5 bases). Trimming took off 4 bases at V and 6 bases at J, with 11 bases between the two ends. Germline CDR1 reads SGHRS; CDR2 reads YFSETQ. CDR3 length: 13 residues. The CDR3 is CASSGLASNEQFF. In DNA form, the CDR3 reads TGCGCCAGCAGCGGGCTAGCCAGCAATGAGCAGTTCTTC.

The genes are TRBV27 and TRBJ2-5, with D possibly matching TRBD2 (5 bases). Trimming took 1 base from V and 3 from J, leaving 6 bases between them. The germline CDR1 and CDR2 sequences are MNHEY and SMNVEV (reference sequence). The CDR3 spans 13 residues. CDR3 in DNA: TGTGCCAGCAGTTTATGGGGAGAAGAGACCCAGTACTTC. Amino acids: CASSLWGEETQYF.

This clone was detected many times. The CDR3 spells CASRISDTPYNEQFF. The CDR3 coding sequence is TGCGCCAGCAGGATTAGTGACACCCCCTACAATGAGCAGTTCTTC. V and J are TRBV5-1 and TRBJ2-1; D gene uncertain. V was trimmed by 5 bases and J by 2 bases, leaving 14 bases between them. Per the germline V gene, CDR1 is SGHRS and CDR2 is YFSETQ. The CDR3 contains 15 residues.

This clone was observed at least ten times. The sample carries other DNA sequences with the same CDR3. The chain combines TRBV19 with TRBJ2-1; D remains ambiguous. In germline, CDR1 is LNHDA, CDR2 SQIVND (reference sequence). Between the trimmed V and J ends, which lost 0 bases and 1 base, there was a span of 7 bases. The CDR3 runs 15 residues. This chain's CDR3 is CASSIDRGSYNEQFF. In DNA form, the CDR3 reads TGTGCCAGTAGTATAGACAGAGGATCCTACAATGAGCAGTTCTTC.

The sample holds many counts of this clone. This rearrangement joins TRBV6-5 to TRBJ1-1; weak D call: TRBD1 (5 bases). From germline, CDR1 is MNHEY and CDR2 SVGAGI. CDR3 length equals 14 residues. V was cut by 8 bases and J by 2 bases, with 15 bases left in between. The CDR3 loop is CASGEFQGNTEAFF. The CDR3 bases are TGTGCCAGCGGTGAATTCCAGGGTAACACTGAAGCTTTCTTT.

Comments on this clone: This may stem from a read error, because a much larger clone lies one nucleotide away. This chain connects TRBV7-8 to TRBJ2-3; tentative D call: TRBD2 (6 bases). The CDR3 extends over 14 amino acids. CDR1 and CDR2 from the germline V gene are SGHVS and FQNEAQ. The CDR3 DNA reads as TGTGCCGGCAGCTTAGCGGCGGACACAGATACGCAGTATTTT. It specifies CAGSLAADTDTQYF. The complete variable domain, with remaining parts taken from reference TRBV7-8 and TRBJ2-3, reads GAGVSQSPRYKVAKRGQDVALRCDPISGHVSLFWYQQALGQGPEFLTYFQNEAQLDKSGLPSDRFFAERPEGSVSTLKIQRTQQEDSAVYLCAGSLAADTDTQYFGPGTRLTVL.

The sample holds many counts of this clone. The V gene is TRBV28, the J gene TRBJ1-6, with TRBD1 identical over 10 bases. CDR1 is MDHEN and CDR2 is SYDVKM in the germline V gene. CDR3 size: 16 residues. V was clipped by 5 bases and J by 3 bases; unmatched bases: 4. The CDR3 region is CASSRTGGFYNSPLHF. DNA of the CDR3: TGTGCCAGCAGTCGGACAGGGGGTTTCTATAATTCACCCCTCCACTTT.

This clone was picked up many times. The CDR3 region has the DNA TGTGCCAGCAGTTGGACAGGGGGCGGCTATGGCTACACCTTC. It translates to CASSWTGGGYGYTF. The V gene is TRBV27, the J gene TRBJ1-2; 11 nucleotides align to TRBD1. V lost 4 bases, J lost 4 bases, and 2 bases stayed unmatched. Germline loops: CDR1 MNHEY, CDR2 SMNVEV (reference sequence). This CDR3 has 14 residues.

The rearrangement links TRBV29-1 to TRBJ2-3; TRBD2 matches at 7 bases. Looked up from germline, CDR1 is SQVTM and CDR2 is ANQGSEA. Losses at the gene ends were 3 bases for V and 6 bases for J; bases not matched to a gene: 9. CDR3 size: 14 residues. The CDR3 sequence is CSVELGAGGDTQYF. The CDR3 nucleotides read TGCAGCGTTGAGCTTGGGGCCGGGGGGGATACGCAGTATTTT.

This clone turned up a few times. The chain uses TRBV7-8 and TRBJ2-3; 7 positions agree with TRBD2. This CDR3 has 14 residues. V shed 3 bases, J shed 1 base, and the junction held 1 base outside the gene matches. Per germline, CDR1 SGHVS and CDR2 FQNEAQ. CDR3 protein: CASSFGGGTDTQYF. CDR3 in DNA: TGTGCCAGCAGCTTTGGGGGGGGCACAGATACGCAGTATTTT.

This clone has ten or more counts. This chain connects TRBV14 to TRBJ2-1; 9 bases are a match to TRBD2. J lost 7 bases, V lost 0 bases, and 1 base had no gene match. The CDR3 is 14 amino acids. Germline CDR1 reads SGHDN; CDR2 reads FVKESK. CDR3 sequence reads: CASSQDLAGNEQFF. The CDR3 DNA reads TGTGCCAGCAGCCAAGATCTAGCGGGAAATGAGCAGTTCTTC.

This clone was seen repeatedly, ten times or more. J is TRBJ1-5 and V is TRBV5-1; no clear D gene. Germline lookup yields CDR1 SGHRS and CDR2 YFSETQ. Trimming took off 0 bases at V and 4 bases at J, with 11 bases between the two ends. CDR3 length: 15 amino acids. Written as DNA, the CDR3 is TGCGCCAGCAGCTTGGACAGCCTCTCTAATCAGCCCCAGCATTTT. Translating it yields CASSLDSLSNQPQHF.

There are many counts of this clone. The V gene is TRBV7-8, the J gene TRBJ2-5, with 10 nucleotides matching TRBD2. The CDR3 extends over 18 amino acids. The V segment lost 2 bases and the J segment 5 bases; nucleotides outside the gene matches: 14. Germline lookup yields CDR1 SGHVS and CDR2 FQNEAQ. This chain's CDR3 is CASSLIWSPAGGGETQYF. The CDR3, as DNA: TGTGCCAGCAGCTTAATTTGGAGTCCAGCGGGAGGGGGGGAGACCCAGTACTTC.

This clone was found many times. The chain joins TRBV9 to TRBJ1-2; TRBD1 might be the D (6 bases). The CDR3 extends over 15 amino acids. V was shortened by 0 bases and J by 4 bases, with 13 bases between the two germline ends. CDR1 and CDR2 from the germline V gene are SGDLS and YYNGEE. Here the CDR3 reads CASSVDAQGRYGYTF. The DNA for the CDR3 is TGTGCCAGCAGCGTAGACGCCCAGGGGCGCTATGGCTACACCTTC.

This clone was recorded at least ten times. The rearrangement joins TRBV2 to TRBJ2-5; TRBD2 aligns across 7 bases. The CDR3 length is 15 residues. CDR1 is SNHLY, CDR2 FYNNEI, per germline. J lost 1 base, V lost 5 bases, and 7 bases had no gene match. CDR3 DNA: TGTGCCAGCAGTCCCCTAGCGGCCCCCCAAGAGACCCAGTACTTC. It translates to CASSPLAAPQETQYF.

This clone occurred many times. DNA for the CDR3: TGTGCCAGCAGTGTGCGACAGGGGGCGTTGGAAAAACTGTTTTTT. It codes for CASSVRQGALEKLFF. The chain has TRBV2 and TRBJ1-4; TRBD1 aligns across 10 bases. Germline CDR1 SNHLY, CDR2 FYNNEI. With V trimmed by 4 bases and J by 8 bases, 7 bases remained unmatched. This CDR3 is built from 15 residues.

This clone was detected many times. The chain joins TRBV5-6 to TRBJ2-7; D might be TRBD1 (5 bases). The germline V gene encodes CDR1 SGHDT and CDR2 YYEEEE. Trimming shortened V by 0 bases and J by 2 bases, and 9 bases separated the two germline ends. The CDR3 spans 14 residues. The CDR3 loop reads CASSLVTRAYEQYV. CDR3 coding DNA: TGTGCCAGCAGCTTGGTTACCAGGGCCTACGAGCAGTACGTC.

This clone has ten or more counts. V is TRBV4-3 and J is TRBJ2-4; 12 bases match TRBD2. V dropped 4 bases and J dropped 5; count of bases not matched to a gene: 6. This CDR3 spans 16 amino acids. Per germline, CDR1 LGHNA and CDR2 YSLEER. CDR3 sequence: CASSLSLAGGENIQYF. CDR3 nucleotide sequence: TGCGCCAGCAGCCTTTCTCTAGCGGGGGGGGAAAACATTCAGTACTTC.

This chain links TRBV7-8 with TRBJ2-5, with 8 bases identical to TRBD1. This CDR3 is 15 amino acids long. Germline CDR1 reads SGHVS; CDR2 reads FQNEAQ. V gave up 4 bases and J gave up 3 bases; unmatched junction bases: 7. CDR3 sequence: CASSYRGDEKETQYF. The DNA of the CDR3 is TGTGCCAGCAGCTACAGGGGGGACGAGAAAGAGACCCAGTACTTC.

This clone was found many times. The DNA for the CDR3 is TGTGCCAGCAGCTTAGGTGGGACTACCGGGGAGCTGTTTTTT. It codes for CASSLGGTTGELFF. The chain has TRBV7-8 and TRBJ2-2, with a possible D match to TRBD2 (6 bases). The CDR3 has 14 amino acids. Trimming removed 1 base from V and 5 bases from J, with 8 bases in between. The germline V gene encodes CDR1 SGHVS and CDR2 FQNEAQ. The whole variable domain, filled in from reference TRBV7-8 and TRBJ2-2, reads GAGVSQSPRYKVAKRGQDVALRCDPISGHVSLFWYQQALGQGPEFLTYFQNEAQLDKSGLPSDRFFAERPEGSVSTLKIQRTQQEDSAVYLCASSLGGTTGELFFGEGSRLTVL.

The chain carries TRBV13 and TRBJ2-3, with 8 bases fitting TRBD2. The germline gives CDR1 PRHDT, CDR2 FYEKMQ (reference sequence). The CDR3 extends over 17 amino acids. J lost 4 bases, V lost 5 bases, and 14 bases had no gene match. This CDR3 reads CASSPRWAGGMADTQYF. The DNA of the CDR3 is TGTGCCAGCAGCCCCCGATGGGCGGGGGGCATGGCAGATACGCAGTATTTT.

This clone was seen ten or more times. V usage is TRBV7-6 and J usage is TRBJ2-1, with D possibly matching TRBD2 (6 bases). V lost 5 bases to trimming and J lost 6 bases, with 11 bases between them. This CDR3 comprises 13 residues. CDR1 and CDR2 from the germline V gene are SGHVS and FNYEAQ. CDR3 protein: CASSVDYLNEQFF. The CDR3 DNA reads TGTGCCAGCAGCGTGGACTATCTCAATGAGCAGTTCTTC.

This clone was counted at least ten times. The CDR3 DNA reads TGCGCCAGCAGTTATAGCTCAACTAATGAAAAACTGTTTTTT. It specifies CASSYSSTNEKLFF. The V call is TRBV5-1, the J call TRBJ1-4; D gene unclear. Germline V gene sequence: CDR1 SGHRS, CDR2 YFSETQ. The CDR3 is 14 residues long. V was pared by 5 bases and J by 0 bases, with 8 bases between.

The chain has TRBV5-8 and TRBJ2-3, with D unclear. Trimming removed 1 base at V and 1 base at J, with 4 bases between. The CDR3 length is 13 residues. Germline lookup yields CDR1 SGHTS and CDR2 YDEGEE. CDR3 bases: TGTGCCAGCAGCTTGACTGGCACAGATACGCAGTATTTT. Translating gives CASSLTGTDTQYF.

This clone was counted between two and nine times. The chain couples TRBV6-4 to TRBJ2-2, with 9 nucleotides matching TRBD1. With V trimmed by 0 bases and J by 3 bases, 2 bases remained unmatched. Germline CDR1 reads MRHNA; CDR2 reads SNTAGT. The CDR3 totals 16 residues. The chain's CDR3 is CASSDSGQGDTGELFF. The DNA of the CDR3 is TGTGCCAGCAGTGACTCGGGACAGGGCGACACCGGGGAGCTGTTTTTT.